This T cell receptor (beta chain) was recovered during a study of OX40 agonist ivuxolimab in advanced cancers. Overall study: Recorded diagnoses for dose-escalation patients were hepatocellular carcinoma, melanoma, renal cell or head and neck cancer. Three dose-escalation patients had partial responses: one with hepatocellular carcinoma and two with cutaneous melanoma.

CDR3 size: 11 residues. The germline V and J ends were trimmed by 4 bases and 5 bases, with 6 bases remaining between them. Germline CDR1 SGDLS, CDR2 YYNGEE. Only in-frame clones appear in the TCRdb table, and some are missing; sequencing was by immunoSEQ multiplex PCR. Of 40,000 to 60,000 clones listed, roughly three quarters are singletons. The TCR comes from an adult with an advanced solid tumor such as melanoma, head and neck, liver or kidney cancer. This specimen consisted of CD4+ or CD8+ T cells sorted from blood, obtained in a trial of the OX40 agonist ivuxolimab. The V call is TRBV9, the J call TRBJ2-5; D is undetermined. The CDR3 coding sequence is TGTGCCAGCAGCTCTGGGGAGACCCAGTACTTC. It codes for CASSSGETQYF.